This TCR beta chain was recovered during a study of blood T cells in healthy people across ages (dated by TCRdb to the mid-2010s). Study-level background: In model experiments, roughly one uniquely barcoded TCR beta cDNA molecule per two T cells was captured by template switching. Age-related changes in TCR beta repertoire diversity were measured in the study by deep sequencing normalized with unique cDNA molecular identifiers. Four age groups were formed from the donors: young (average 16 years), middle-aged (approximately 42), aged (about 68) and long-lived (about 80). Donors of different ages were randomly distributed across sequencing lanes to avoid experimental bias. Two additional independent replicas of 1 million unique cDNA reads from the same blood draw were analyzed for two donors (one aged 18 to 30 and one aged 80 or older).

Library preparation used 5' RACE. TCRdb names Illumina HiSeq 2500 as the instrument used. A second PCR of roughly 6 to 11 cycles was performed with a sample-barcoded 5' primer and a J-beta primer mix. Each TCR beta cDNA molecule received a unique molecular identifier from a template-switch 5' adaptor carrying 12 random nucleotides. At least 2.5 million CDR3-containing paired-end reads were obtained from each sample. First-strand cDNA synthesis was performed from all RNA using the Mint cDNA synthesis kit, with priming by a TRBC-specific oligonucleotide. All cDNA was treated with uracil-DNA glycosylase and then went through a first 18-cycle PCR with the universal primers M1SS and BC2_uni_R. The authors' analysis ran thus. For normalization, 1 million high-quality reads were randomly selected from each sample, with every read carrying a distinct molecular identifier. Reads with shared molecular identifiers were discarded instead of being binned into consensus sequences. CDR3 identification, clonotype clustering and error correction used MiTCR with a Q25 quality threshold and the strictest error-elimination algorithm. A nonparametric unseen species model using Euler transformation provided a lower-bound estimate of total TCR beta diversity. TCRdb reworked the public reads: Q25 trimming with fastp, MiXCR clone assembly, productive beta chains retained. Rows with a matching CDR3 protein are joined into one entry that keeps the most common DNA and genes. The V and J calls were not made by the authors but by TCRdb's processing. In this sample the table shows over 1.5 million distinct CDR3 sequences, 49% of which occur a single time. The top ten hold roughly 2.1% of the sample.

The CDR3 covers 17 residues, taking in both the cysteine and the phenylalanine. Only the CDR3 region is kept as DNA, spanning 51 bases read in frame from base 1. CDR1 and CDR2, looked up from the germline V gene, are SGHVS and FNYEAQ. This clonotype was detected a few times. Which antigen it targets is not known. No much larger clone is present one base from it, and per-base qualities are unavailable. Overall study outcomes, separate from this receptor: Because donor CMV infection status was unknown, age-related changes in expanded clonotypes were potentially confounded. Estimates of total diversity based on one million sequenced T cells were considered lower bounds and underestimates. The percentage of naive T cells measured by flow cytometry correlated strongly with observed TCR beta diversity. Because profiling used bulk unsorted PBMCs, naive and antigen-experienced compartments could not be compared conclusively. Compared with the aged group, the long-lived group had more naive CD4+ T cells, fewer expanded clones and increased TCR diversity, suggesting age selection. As age increased, observed TCR beta diversity per million T cells dropped in a roughly linear way, and a significant reduction was already evident by age about 40.

The 39 donors, aged about 6 to 95 years, were systemically healthy Caucasian individuals from Russia. Each donor gave 8 to 10 milliliters of peripheral blood, collected into EDTA-treated Vacutainer tubes. Ficoll-Paque density-gradient centrifugation was used to isolate PBMCs, with at least 6.5 million per sample. Total RNA, at least 6 micrograms per sample, was extracted from PBMCs with Trizol reagent. Naive CD45RAhigh/CD27high T cell percentages were measured by flow cytometry on a PBMC aliquot from every donor. This sequence originates from a woman aged 40 to 55 in good health. The chain employs TRBV7-6 and TRBJ2-5; the D gene is possibly TRBD1, with 7 bases matching. The DNA end is more similar to TRBJ2-7, so the J call may be wrong. Sequenced input: blood. The nucleotide sequence is TGTGCCAGCAGCCCTCGCGCGGGACAGCGTCCCCCCCACGAGCAGTACTTC. Its amino acids are CASSPRAGQRPPHEQYF.